The present TCR beta chain was sequenced within a study of CD8 T cells in ankylosing spondylitis. Study results and limitations: As reported, disease-linked clones showed significant enrichment in matched ankylosing spondylitis synovial fluid.

This clonotype was seen a handful of times. The antigen is undetermined. MiXCR, applied by TCRdb to the 5' RACE reads, yields one record per CDR3 protein. The table includes more than 250,000 distinct CDR3 sequences, 11% detected once. The J segment lost 6 bases and the V segment lost 3 bases, leaving 6 bases of the junction unmatched. Germline CDR1 reads SGHTA; CDR2 reads FQGTGA. There are 15 residues in the CDR3. This clonotype originated in a female donor with ankylosing spondylitis or in good health (not recorded which). Sequencing was performed on blood, either unsorted or a sorted T cell fraction (not recorded which). J is TRBJ2-3 and V is TRBV7-3, with 10 bases lining up with TRBD1. The CDR3, as DNA: TGTGCCAGCAGCTTCGACAGGGGGCAGTCGGATACGCAGTATTTT. This codes for CASSFDRGQSDTQYF.